The entry that follows covers one TCR beta chain sequence. Its matching antigen is unknown. This sample was taken from a study of shared clonotypes between healthy human individuals. About the study: CD8 memory received one plate per donor, CD8 naive two, CD4 memory three and CD4 naive three. Study findings and constraints: Among donors, clonotype sharing was expected to be affected by sequencing depth. Against clonotypes common to all four donors, non-shared ones had lower generation probabilities.

Sorted-subset replicate PCRs used 150 to 250 ng of genomic DNA. This amount corresponded to 30,000 to 35,000 T cell genomes. Produced via immunoSEQ multiplex PCR; TCRdb's table is partial and in-frame only. Here the sample spans over 2 million clones, about nine tenths being singletons. This CDR3 spans 16 amino acids. CDR1 and CDR2 (germline): SGHNT, YYREEE (reference sequence). V was pared by 0 bases and J by 3 bases, with 5 bases of the junction left unmatched. J is TRBJ2-3 and V is TRBV5-4; 9 bases align to TRBD2. The sequence was obtained from a man younger than 35 in good health. Some clones in this sample may be carry-over from other donors' samples. The sequencing input was naive CD4+ T cells from PBMCs. The subset denotes: CD45RA+ positively selected. The DNA of the CDR3 is TGTGCCAGCAGCTTGGGTTGGCGGGAGGGGACAGATACGCAGTATTTT. Its protein is CASSLGWREGTDTQYF.